The present TCR beta chain was sequenced within a study of CD8 T cells in Susac syndrome. Study conclusions and caveats: That the number of individuals in its TCR sequencing and HLA analysis was relatively small was acknowledged by the study.

The CDR3 is made up of 15 amino acids, end residues included. Looked up from germline, CDR1 is MDHEN and CDR2 is SYDVKM. Isolation of CD8+ and CD4+ T cells was performed negatively, whereas enrichment of TEMRA cells was done by FACS. RNA totalling about 0.45 to 1 ug underwent reverse transcription with random hexamers. MiXCR, applied by TCRdb to the immunoSEQ multiplex PCR reads, yields one record per CDR3 protein. The sample gives some 120,000 distinct CDR3 sequences, about 95% of which show up once; around 0.12% is in the top ten. Regarding this clonotype: Its antigen remains unknown. No DNA is shown, since the ends of the CDR3 on it are uncertain; the CDR3 is the one TCRdb lists.

This TCR was sampled from a human donor in good health. The sequencing sample was made of CD4+ T cells from PBMCs. The chain couples TRBV28 to TRBJ2-7; the table names TRBD1, a call not compared with the DNA. The CDR3 is CASSSSGGSSYEQYF.